These 5 T cell receptor beta chains were sequenced from one sample in a study of cytomegalovirus exposure and HLA in healthy donors. 13 Jbeta primers and 60 Vbeta primers were used for the PCR. Repertoires were generated with immunoSEQ multiplex PCR, while TCRdb's copy carries only in-frame clones and drops some. The repertoire holds tens of thousands of clones, with approximately 72% as singletons. The sequenced sample was PBMCs. Every receptor here comes from a woman aged 40 to 55 in good health and CMV-seropositive.

CDR3 nucleotide sequence: TGTGCTAGTGGTTTTCAGGGGATCGGCGAGCAGTACTTC. It translates to CASGFQGIGEQYF. The rearrangement uses TRBV12-5 and TRBJ2-7; maybe TRBD1 (6 bases). The CDR3 loop spans 13 amino acids. V was trimmed by 3 bases and J by 6 bases, leaving 12 bases between them. Germline V gene lookup returns CDR1 LGHNT and CDR2 FRNRAP.

This chain joins TRBV5-1 and TRBJ1-5; no clear D. Germline V gene sequence: CDR1 SGHRS, CDR2 YFSETQ. The CDR3 has 14 residues. V was cut by 4 bases and J by 1 base, with 9 bases left in between. The CDR3 loop is CASSPGGSNQPQHF. The CDR3, as DNA: TGCGCCAGCAGCCCCGGAGGCAGCAATCAGCCCCAGCATTTT.

This chain connects TRBV5-1 to TRBJ2-5, with D unclear. The J call may not be correct, given that the DNA end is closer to TRBJ2-7. Per the germline V gene, CDR1 is SGHRS and CDR2 is YFSETQ. The CDR3 loop spans 15 amino acids. The DNA of the CDR3 is TGCGCCAGCAGCTTGGACCTAACAGTCTCCTACGAGCAGTACTTC. It encodes CASSLDLTVSYEQYF.

The V and J genes are TRBV5-4 and TRBJ2-5; D not resolved. CDR1 is SGHNT and CDR2 is YYREEE in the germline V gene (reference sequence). V lost 1 base and J 2 bases, leaving 6 bases between the germline ends. The CDR3 has 13 amino acids. CDR3 protein: CASSLHYQETQYF. The CDR3 nucleotides read TGTGCCAGCAGCTTGCACTATCAAGAGACCCAGTACTTC.

About this clone itself: Germline and junction disagree at one end, which may indicate a read error. The V gene is TRBV18, the J gene TRBJ2-1; no reliable D call. In germline, CDR1 is KGHSH, CDR2 LQKENI. The CDR3 loop spans 14 amino acids. Here the CDR3 reads CASSPPQSNNEQLF. The CDR3 coding sequence is TGTGCCAGCTCACCACCACAGTCCAACAATGAGCAGCTCTTC.